A single sample is the source of the 2 T cell receptor beta chains below, sequenced in a study of blood T cell repertoires in COVID-19. Repertoires were generated with immunoSEQ multiplex PCR, while TCRdb's copy carries only in-frame clones and drops some. In the table there are under 400,000 clones, roughly nine tenths of which are singletons. Sequencing used peripheral blood. The source of these receptors is a young woman with COVID-19, enrolled during active disease.

The gene calls are TRBV19 and TRBJ1-1, with TRBD1 matching over 7 bases. Germline lookup yields CDR1 LNHDA and CDR2 SQIVND (reference sequence). The CDR3 loop spans 14 amino acids. The J segment lost 7 bases and the V segment lost 4 bases, leaving 9 bases of the junction unmatched. The CDR3 here is CASSTALDRYEAFF. CDR3 nucleotide sequence: TGTGCCAGTAGTACCGCCCTGGACAGGTATGAAGCTTTCTTT.

The chain recombines TRBV13 with TRBJ1-1, with 10 bases that match TRBD1. Germline V gene sequence: CDR1 PRHDT, CDR2 FYEKMQ (reference sequence). V shed 4 bases, J shed 0 bases, and the junction held 8 bases outside the gene matches. The CDR3 spans 17 residues. The CDR3 loop reads CASSSHRDRGMNTEAFF. CDR3 nucleotides: TGTGCCAGCAGCTCCCACCGGGACAGGGGCATGAACACTGAAGCTTTCTTT.